These T cell receptor beta chains were read from a single sample in a study of T cell repertoires in cytomegalovirus infection. Their antigens remain unidentified. TCRdb reprocessed the reads with MiXCR, giving one entry per CDR3 protein. The table includes hundreds of thousands of distinct CDR3 sequences, almost 30% detected once. Sequencing was performed on cultured PBMCs, taken from culture after CMV antigen stimulation. These receptors were obtained from a human donor in good health (CMV status not recorded). Some clones in this sample may be carry-over from other donors' samples. CDR3s leave out the opening cysteine and the closing phenylalanine or tryptophan. Fields, in order: V gene, J gene, CDR3 protein.

>TRBV7-2|TRBJ2-7
ASSLLLTSWHEQY
>TRBV12-5|TRBJ1-5
ASGFQVLRAGGGQPQH
>TRBV20-1|TRBJ1-1
SARSTGRSGEAF
>TRBV11-2|TRBJ2-7
ASSLVPSGSSYEQY
>TRBV11-2|TRBJ2-5
ASSSLSFLQETQY
>TRBV7-6|TRBJ1-4
ASSLGRVREKLF
>TRBV3-1|TRBJ2-7
ASSLAGKSSVGQY
>TRBV7-2|TRBJ1-5
ASSTDRASQPQH
>TRBV12-5|TRBJ2-5
ASGLFTSEETQY
>TRBV19|TRBJ1-1
ASMDRRREAF
>TRBV13|TRBJ2-1
ASSPKGPYNEQF
>TRBV5-1|TRBJ1-1
ASSLSVTGETEAF
>TRBV19|TRBJ2-2
ASIRTGGGELF
>TRBV6-1|TRBJ2-1
ASTQSGRGNEQF
>TRBV9|TRBJ2-1
ASSVVEYNEQF
>TRBV27|TRBJ2-3
ATSDRLGTDTQY
>TRBV3-1|TRBJ2-1
ASSQSGRGGEQF
>TRBV6-1|TRBJ2-2
ASSEARFGEELF
>TRBV29-1|TRBJ2-7
SVDRAGEQY
>TRBV11-3|TRBJ2-1
ASSPRGSSTYNEQF
>TRBV12-5|TRBJ2-2
ASGSLNTGELF
>TRBV11-2|TRBJ2-7
ASSLDGGGFNYEQY
>TRBV12-3/TRBV12-4|TRBJ1-3
ASSLTDSGNTIY
>TRBV7-8|TRBJ2-1
ASSLEENYNEQF
>TRBV19|TRBJ2-5
ASSIQGFQETQY
>TRBV28|TRBJ2-7
ASSFAGYQVGYEQY
>TRBV12-3/TRBV12-4|TRBJ1-1
AWQGEAF
>TRBV7-9|TRBJ1-1
ASVRGNTEAF
>TRBV7-6|TRBJ2-2
ASSSQGSTGELF
>TRBV5-1|TRBJ2-7
ASMRGQGYEQY
>TRBV12-3/TRBV12-4|TRBJ1-1
ASSLWEDTEAF
>TRBV2|TRBJ2-3
ASKPHPTSGYTDTQY
>TRBV28|TRBJ1-5
ASSFAGQVSNQPQH
>TRBV7-9|TRBJ1-2
ASSLARAPLYGYT
>TRBV28|TRBJ1-2
ASSSPGTGTYGYT
>TRBV27|TRBJ1-5
ASSWARDQPQH
>TRBV7-9|TRBJ1-2
ASSYRGLGDYGYT
>TRBV7-9|TRBJ2-2
ASSSPAGANTGELF
>TRBV15|TRBJ2-7
ATSRDPPGTIPYEQY
>TRBV19|TRBJ1-2
ASSIGLFGYGYT
>TRBV20-1|TRBJ1-4
SARARATNEKLF
>TRBV20-1|TRBJ2-1
SARVAGDAYEQF
>TRBV12-3/TRBV12-4|TRBJ2-1
ASSFGLAGVHEQF
>TRBV7-6|TRBJ1-5
ASSLRVRAGLSNQPQH
>TRBV28|TRBJ2-5
ASRRSLQETQY
>TRBV7-2|TRBJ2-5
ASSLASGTGEETQY
>TRBV5-1|TRBJ1-1
ASSLERSNTEAF
>TRBV24-1|TRBJ1-5
ATSERDRDQPQH
>TRBV27|TRBJ1-2
ASAPGANYGYT
>TRBV12-3/TRBV12-4|TRBJ1-1
ASSGEQTAVPEAF
>TRBV24-1|TRBJ1-4
ATQGDNEKLF
>TRBV7-2|TRBJ1-6
ASSLLGSPLH
>TRBV19|TRBJ1-5
ASSLAGLSNQPQH
>TRBV19|TRBJ1-5
ASTREGDQPQH
>TRBV27|TRBJ2-1
ASRPREGRQGVGEQF